A single sample is the source of the 18 T cell receptor beta chains below, sequenced in a study of breast tumors, draining lymph nodes, adjacent tissues. Samples came from axillary lymph nodes draining the breast cancer. MiXCR was run by TCRdb on the multiplex PCR reads, yielding one entry per CDR3 protein. The sample shows more than 250,000 distinct CDR3 sequences, roughly 30% of them seen only once. Material: axillary lymph node tissue. Receptors were obtained from a female donor with breast cancer. Some clones in this sample may be carry-over from other donors' samples.

The genes are TRBV20-1 and TRBJ1-5; D not resolved. V lost 1 base and J lost 5, with 12 bases in between. The CDR3 length is 14 residues. The germline V gene encodes CDR1 DFQATT and CDR2 SNEGSKA (reference sequence). This CDR3 reads CSARANSGHQPQHF. The CDR3 DNA follows: TGCAGTGCTAGAGCCAACTCGGGCCATCAGCCCCAGCATTTT.

This clonotype was found many times. This chain connects TRBV29-1 to TRBJ2-7; TRBD1 might be the D (6 bases). The germline V and J ends were trimmed by 3 bases and 5 bases, with 11 bases remaining between them. CDR1 is SQVTM and CDR2 is ANQGSEA in the germline V gene. This CDR3 has 12 residues. This CDR3 reads CSVERGTNEQYF. The CDR3 DNA reads TGCAGCGTTGAGAGGGGGACCAACGAGCAGTACTTC.

This clonotype was detected ten times or more. The chain joins TRBV7-8 to TRBJ2-7, with 12 bases aligning to TRBD2. The CDR3 runs 15 residues. Germline V CDR1 and CDR2: SGHVS, FQNEAQ. Trimming cost V 3 bases and J 7 bases; bases outside gene matches: 7. The CDR3, as DNA: TGTGCCAGCAGCTTGGGACTAGCGGGTTTAGCGGAGCAGTACTTC. Translation gives CASSLGLAGLAEQYF.

This clonotype appeared many times. This sequence joins TRBV6-5 and TRBJ1-2; D gene ambiguous. Germline V gene lookup returns CDR1 MNHEY and CDR2 SVGAGI. With 6 bases removed from V and 3 bases from J, the gap between germline ends came to 14 bases. CDR3 length equals 14 residues. CDR3 amino acids: CASRPPGQDYGYTF. CDR3 nucleotide sequence: TGTGCCAGCAGACCCCCCGGGCAGGACTATGGCTACACCTTC.

The table lists this clonotype with many counts. This rearrangement joins TRBV20-1 to TRBJ2-5, with 10 bases that match TRBD2. CDR3 size: 13 residues. From germline, CDR1 is DFQATT and CDR2 SNEGSKA (reference sequence). The V segment lost 2 bases and the J segment 7 bases; nucleotides outside the gene matches: 4. CDR3: CSARLAGVSTQYF. The CDR3 region has the DNA TGCAGTGCTAGACTAGCGGGAGTTTCGACCCAGTACTTC.

The chain recombines TRBV28 with TRBJ2-7, with 8 bases fitting TRBD2. Losses at the gene ends were 5 bases for V and 1 base for J; bases not matched to a gene: 7. Germline lookup yields CDR1 MDHEN and CDR2 SYDVKM. This CDR3 is 15 amino acids long. CDR3 sequence: CASSLSGGASYEQYF. CDR3 sequence (DNA): TGTGCCAGCAGTCTCTCGGGGGGGGCTTCCTACGAGCAGTACTTC.

Ten or more counts support this clonotype. V is TRBV11-2 and J is TRBJ2-5; D possibly corresponds to TRBD2 (6 bases). This CDR3 is built from 15 residues. Trimming cost V 4 bases and J 5 bases, with 17 bases left between them. Germline V gene lookup returns CDR1 SGHAT and CDR2 FQNNGV. The CDR3 loop is CASSSSSRGMETQYF. The DNA of the CDR3 is TGTGCCAGCAGCTCTTCGTCCCGGGGGATGGAGACCCAGTACTTC.

The table lists this clonotype with many counts. The genes are TRBV6-6 and TRBJ2-5; 14 bases agree with TRBD2. The CDR3 runs 16 residues. V was clipped by 10 bases and J by 6 bases; unmatched bases: 13. The V gene's germline CDR1 is MNHNY and CDR2 SVGAGI (reference sequence). CDR3: CATQPRLAGGPKTQYF. In DNA, the CDR3 is TGTGCCACTCAACCTCGACTAGCGGGAGGGCCAAAGACCCAGTACTTC.

A word on this clonotype: A read error is possible here, since a much larger clone lies one base away. CDR3 sequence reads: CASSHFHTALELYEQYF. The CDR3 DNA is TGTGCCAGCAGCCATTTCCACACGGCCCTGGAGCTCTACGAGCAGTACTTC. The rearrangement joins TRBV5-6 to TRBJ2-7; D is unclear. V was trimmed by 4 bases and J by 3 bases, leaving 23 bases between them. The CDR3 has 17 amino acids. CDR1 is SGHDT and CDR2 is YYEEEE in the germline V gene.

Many counts were recorded for this clonotype. This chain uses TRBV11-2 with TRBJ2-1; D is perhaps TRBD1 (6 bases). There are 15 residues in the CDR3. Trimming stripped 3 bases from V and 0 bases from J, with 9 bases between. Germline V gene sequence: CDR1 SGHAT, CDR2 FQNNGV. DNA of the CDR3: TGTGCCAGCAGCTTCACAGGGCGCTCCTACAATGAGCAGTTCTTC. It codes for CASSFTGRSYNEQFF. Variable domain in full (rest from reference TRBV11-2 and TRBJ2-1): EAGVAQSPRYKIIEKRQSVAFWCNPISGHATLYWYQQILGQGPKLLIQFQNNGVVDDSQLPKDRFSAERLKGVDSTLKIQPAKLEDSAVYLCASSFTGRSYNEQFFGPGTRLTVL.

The sample holds many counts of this clonotype. V and J are TRBV19 and TRBJ2-7, with 9 nucleotides matching TRBD1. Germline V CDR1 and CDR2: LNHDA, SQIVND (reference sequence). Unmatched junction bases numbered 7, after V lost 5 bases and J lost 5 bases. The length of the CDR3 is 14 residues. Here the CDR3 DNA reads TGTGCCAGTAGTGTGACAGGGGGAAGGAACGAGCAGTACTTC. It translates to CASSVTGGRNEQYF.

This clonotype was detected many times. This sequence joins TRBV5-1 and TRBJ2-7; a possible D gene is TRBD1 (6 bases). V gave up 3 bases and J gave up 1 base, with 14 bases separating them. Germline V gives CDR1 SGHRS, CDR2 YFSETQ. The CDR3 has 15 residues. CDR3 protein: CASSSGRGISYEQYF. Written as DNA, the CDR3 is TGCGCCAGCAGCTCCGGTAGGGGGATTTCCTACGAGCAGTACTTC.

This clonotype has at least ten counts. The chain recombines TRBV5-1 with TRBJ2-7; 9 bases line up with TRBD2. The CDR3 totals 17 residues. The V gene end was trimmed by 3 bases and the J gene end by 3 bases; junction bases not matched to a gene: 13. The V gene's germline CDR1 is SGHRS and CDR2 YFSETQ. The CDR3 DNA reads TGCGCCAGCAGCTCAGGACTAGCGCGCGTCCGGGGCTACGAGCAGTACTTC. Protein sequence: CASSSGLARVRGYEQYF.

CDR3 nucleotides: TGTGCCAGCAGTCTCCGACCTCACTCCTACAATGAGCAGTTCTTC. Translated: CASSLRPHSYNEQFF. The gene calls are TRBV6-5 and TRBJ2-1, with D unclear. Looked up from germline, CDR1 is MNHEY and CDR2 is SVGAGI. V was cut by 5 bases and J by 0 bases, with 11 bases left in between. This CDR3 has 15 residues.

This clonotype appeared many times. The rearrangement uses TRBV30 and TRBJ1-2; 7 bases align to TRBD1. After removal of 7 bases from V and 7 bases from J, the junction contained 3 bases not matched to a gene. From germline, CDR1 is GTSNPN and CDR2 SVGIG (reference sequence). There are 10 residues in the CDR3. Here the CDR3 reads CALGGIGYTF. The CDR3 nucleotides are TGTGCCTTAGGGGGCATTGGCTACACCTTC.

Written as DNA, the CDR3 is TGTGCCAGCAGCTTAGACCAAGGACTAGCGGGAGGGCCAGATACGCAGTATTTT. Amino acids: CASSLDQGLAGGPDTQYF. The chain combines TRBV7-9 with TRBJ2-3; TRBD2 aligns across 15 bases. The CDR3 is made up of 18 amino acids. Germline V gene sequence: CDR1 SEHNR, CDR2 FQNEAQ (reference sequence). V shed 1 base, J shed 4 bases, and the junction held 6 bases outside the gene matches.

This clonotype was seen repeatedly, ten times or more. The rearrangement joins TRBV7-2 to TRBJ1-2, with D tentatively TRBD1 (6 bases). The CDR3 runs to 14 residues. V dropped 5 bases and J dropped 1 base, with 11 bases sitting between them. CDR1 is SGHTA and CDR2 is FQGNSA in the germline V gene. The CDR3 bases are TGTGCCAGCAGCCGGGACATCCTTAACTATGGCTACACCTTC. Its protein product is CASSRDILNYGYTF.

This clonotype was detected a few times. The V call is TRBV6-5, the J call TRBJ2-1, with TRBD2 matching 8 bases. The CDR3 runs 15 residues. The J segment lost 6 bases and the V segment lost 5 bases, leaving 9 bases of the junction unmatched. Looked up from germline, CDR1 is MNHEY and CDR2 is SVGAGI. CDR3 amino acids: CASSHTGLARNEQFF. In DNA form, the CDR3 reads TGTGCCAGCAGTCACACCGGACTAGCCCGCAATGAGCAGTTCTTC.